The 22 T cell receptor beta chains listed next were all sequenced from one sample in a study of T cells in Graves' hyperthyroidism and ophthalmopathy. Amplification targeted TCR beta CDR3 regions from RNA transcripts. HTBI primers drove first-round RT-PCR of the TCR CDR3. MiXCR, applied by TCRdb to the multiplex PCR reads, yields one record per CDR3 protein. This sample has a few hundred thousand distinct CDR3 sequences, with around 14% found just once. The sample comprised blood. Source of these receptors: a woman aged 25 to 39 with Graves' hyperthyroidism.

As DNA, the CDR3 is TGCAGTGCTAGACCATCTAGCGGGAGTCTTGGTGAGCAGTTCTTC. Amino acids: CSARPSSGSLGEQFF. The chain employs TRBV20-1 and TRBJ2-1; TRBD2 matches 10 bases. The germline gives CDR1 DFQATT, CDR2 SNEGSKA (reference sequence). This CDR3 spans 15 amino acids. Losses at the gene ends were 2 bases for V and 9 bases for J; bases not matched to a gene: 10.

This clonotype was counted at least ten times. This chain joins TRBV7-2 and TRBJ1-2; 12 nucleotides line up with TRBD1. Germline V gene data show CDR1 as SGHTA and CDR2 as FQGNSA. This CDR3 spans 14 amino acids. Losses at the gene ends were 3 bases for V and 7 bases for J; bases not matched to a gene: 3. CDR3 in amino acids: CASSLGQGALGYTF. The DNA of the CDR3 is TGTGCCAGCAGCTTGGGACAGGGGGCGCTTGGCTACACCTTC.

The chain employs TRBV12-3 or TRBV12-4 and TRBJ2-1; D is possibly TRBD2 (5 bases). CDR3 length: 13 amino acids. V dropped 6 bases and J dropped 6 bases, with 12 bases sitting between them. The CDR3 here is CASRRALGNEQFF. The CDR3 DNA reads TGTGCCAGCAGGAGGGCCCTGGGCAATGAGCAGTTCTTC.

The chain uses TRBV7-9 and TRBJ2-7, with 8 bases matching TRBD2. Germline V gives CDR1 SEHNR, CDR2 FQNEAQ (reference sequence). V was pared by 5 bases and J by 6 bases, with 12 bases of the junction left unmatched. The CDR3 covers 15 residues. The CDR3 bases are TGTGCCAGCAGCGGTTCCCATCGGGAGGGGTCCGAGCAGTACTTC. This translates into CASSGSHREGSEQYF.

This clonotype was counted a few times. Relative to the germline gene, one junction end is altered; a read error may explain this. V and J are TRBV2 and TRBJ2-5, with a tentative D call TRBD1 (5 bases). This CDR3 is built from 11 residues. CDR1 is SNHLY, CDR2 FYNNEI, per germline. Here the CDR3 reads CASSATETQQF. The CDR3 DNA follows: TGTGCCAGCAGCGCGACAGAGACCCAGCAGTTC.

As for this clonotype: A single base separates this from a much larger clone, so it may be a read error. The chain joins TRBV12-3 or TRBV12-4 to TRBJ2-3, with 8 bases aligning to TRBD1. J gave up 8 bases and V 5 bases, and 9 bases lay outside the gene matches. The CDR3 spans 14 residues. In DNA form, the CDR3 reads TGTGCCAGCAGTCGGACAGGGTCGTCAGGTACGCAGTATTTT. This encodes CASSRTGSSGTQYF.

This clonotype has only a few counts. The J gene is TRBJ1-2, the V gene TRBV19; D not certain. From germline, CDR1 is LNHDA and CDR2 SQIVND (reference sequence). The CDR3 consists of 15 residues. V dropped 5 bases and J dropped 7 bases, with 20 bases sitting between them. This CDR3 reads CASSSPGSTFGGYTF. The CDR3, as DNA: TGTGCCAGTAGTTCCCCGGGCAGCACCTTTGGTGGCTACACCTTC.

The chain couples TRBV29-1 to TRBJ2-1, with D perhaps assigned TRBD1 or TRBD2 (6 bases each). The germline CDR1 and CDR2 sequences are SQVTM and ANQGSEA. V dropped 5 bases and J dropped 9 bases, with 17 bases sitting between them. The CDR3 covers 13 residues. The CDR3 reads CSVRGSRDTEQFF. The CDR3 DNA sequence: TGCAGCGTTCGGGGGAGCCGGGACACTGAGCAGTTCTTC.

This clonotype was recorded at least ten times. The chain combines TRBV11-2 with TRBJ2-3, with D possibly being TRBD2 (6 bases). Trimming removed 2 bases at V and 2 bases at J, with 11 bases between. Germline assignment: CDR1 SGHAT and CDR2 FQNNGV. The CDR3 totals 15 residues. This chain's CDR3 is CASSLMPGDTDTQYF. CDR3 sequence (DNA): TGTGCCAGCAGCTTAATGCCGGGAGACACAGATACGCAGTATTTT. The full variable domain, with the rest looked up from reference TRBV11-2 and TRBJ2-3, is EAGVAQSPRYKIIEKRQSVAFWCNPISGHATLYWYQQILGQGPKLLIQFQNNGVVDDSQLPKDRFSAERLKGVDSTLKIQPAKLEDSAVYLCASSLMPGDTDTQYFGPGTRLTVL.

The chain uses TRBV24-1 and TRBJ2-7; 9 nucleotides agree with TRBD2. The V gene end was trimmed by 3 bases and the J gene end by 6 bases; junction bases not matched to a gene: 5. The CDR3 contains 14 residues. Germline values: CDR1 KGHDR, CDR2 SFDVKD. CDR3 sequence (DNA): TGTGCCACCAGTGATGATAGCGGGAGAGGCGAGCAGTACTTC. This codes for CATSDDSGRGEQYF.

This chain links TRBV6-1 with TRBJ1-6; 9 bases line up with TRBD1. The CDR3 loop spans 16 amino acids. The ends lost 5 bases at V and 7 bases at J; junction bases unmatched: 9. The germline CDR1 and CDR2 sequences are MNHNS and SASEGT. The CDR3 spells CASSYVTGTGNSPLHF. In DNA, the CDR3 is TGTGCCAGCAGTTACGTAACCGGGACAGGGAATTCACCCCTCCACTTT.

There are many counts of this clonotype. The chain links TRBV5-1 to TRBJ1-2, with unresolved D. The CDR3 loop spans 12 amino acids. The V gene lost 1 base and the J gene lost 6 bases, with 7 bases spanning the gap. The germline V gene has CDR1 SGHRS and CDR2 YFSETQ. This chain's CDR3 is CASSLSQDGYTF. The DNA for the CDR3 is TGCGCCAGCAGCTTGTCCCAGGATGGCTACACCTTC.

This clonotype was counted at least ten times. The CDR3 loop is CASRETGRATGELFF. The CDR3 DNA is TGTGCCAGCAGAGAGACAGGGAGGGCCACCGGGGAGCTGTTTTTT. The V call is TRBV6-2 or TRBV6-3, the J call TRBJ2-2; perhaps D is TRBD1 or TRBD2 (7 bases each). V was shortened by 6 bases and J by 4 bases, with 15 bases between the two germline ends. CDR1 and CDR2 (germline): MNHEY, SVGEGT. The CDR3 has 15 amino acids.

This clonotype came up many times. The V gene is TRBV3-1, the J gene TRBJ1-2, with TRBD1 as a possible D gene (5 bases). The CDR3 length is 15 residues. V lost 0 bases, J lost 4 bases, and 12 bases lay in between. The V gene's germline CDR1 is LGHDT and CDR2 YNNKEL (reference sequence). The CDR3 DNA sequence: TGTGCCAGCAGCCAAGATGGGGCAGGGAGCTATGGCTACACCTTC. Residues: CASSQDGAGSYGYTF.

The chain uses TRBV9 and TRBJ2-1, with TRBD1 matching 10 bases. CDR3 length: 16 amino acids. V lost 4 bases to trimming and J lost 9 bases; unmatched junction nucleotides: 13. In germline, CDR1 is SGDLS, CDR2 YYNGEE. CDR3 DNA sequence: TGTGCCAGCAGCCCCCAACCGGGACAGGGGCTTAGTGAGCAGTTCTTC. This codes for CASSPQPGQGLSEQFF.

This clonotype was seen only a few times. This chain joins TRBV3-1 and TRBJ2-1; 7 bases are shared with TRBD2. CDR3 length equals 17 residues. After removal of 3 bases from V and 2 bases from J, the junction contained 10 bases not matched to a gene. The germline CDR1 and CDR2 sequences are LGHDT and YNNKEL (reference sequence). In DNA, the CDR3 is TGTGCCAGCAGCCAGTCATGGGGCGGGAGTACCTACAATGAGCAGTTCTTC. Protein sequence: CASSQSWGGSTYNEQFF.

This clonotype was recorded at least ten times. V is TRBV7-9 and J is TRBJ2-3, with D perhaps being TRBD1 or TRBD2 (5 bases each). CDR3 length: 14 residues. The V end lost 2 bases, the J end lost 2 bases, and 8 bases lay between the germline ends. From germline, CDR1 is SEHNR and CDR2 FQNEAQ (reference sequence). In DNA, the CDR3 is TGTGCCAGCAGCTTACCGGGGCACACAGATACGCAGTATTTT. Protein: CASSLPGHTDTQYF.

V gene TRBV6-2 or TRBV6-3 combines with J gene TRBJ2-7; a possible D gene is TRBD1 (5 bases). The CDR3 loop spans 15 amino acids. Germline V gene sequence: CDR1 MNHEY, CDR2 SVGEGT. Trimming took 4 bases from V and 0 from J, leaving 13 bases between them. The CDR3 loop reads CASSSRQHYSYEQYF. CDR3 nucleotides: TGTGCCAGCAGTTCCAGACAGCATTACTCCTACGAGCAGTACTTC.

This clonotype came up a few times. The chain couples TRBV7-6 to TRBJ2-1, with TRBD2 matching over 8 bases. The V gene's germline CDR1 is SGHVS and CDR2 FNYEAQ. Trimming cost V 5 bases and J 5 bases; bases outside gene matches: 11. CDR3 size: 16 residues. The CDR3 sequence is CASSLSLGLADNEQFF. The CDR3 nucleotides are TGTGCCAGCAGCCTTAGTTTAGGACTAGCAGACAATGAGCAGTTCTTC.

V gene TRBV13 combines with J gene TRBJ2-3; unclear D gene. The length of the CDR3 is 14 residues. Per germline, CDR1 PRHDT and CDR2 FYEKMQ (reference sequence). Deletions cut 2 bases from V and 1 base from J, with 7 bases between. The CDR3 coding sequence is TGTGCCAGCAGCTTAACTGCCCGCACAGATACGCAGTATTTT. This sequence encodes CASSLTARTDTQYF. Based on the CDR3 plus reference TRBV13 and TRBJ2-3, the full variable domain is AAGVIQSPRHLIKEKRETATLKCYPIPRHDTVYWYQQGPGQDPQFLISFYEKMQSDKGSIPDRFSAQQFSDYHSELNMSSLELGDSALYFCASSLTARTDTQYFGPGTRLTVL.

This clonotype was seen just once. An end of the junction differs from the germline gene, which may be a read error. V gene TRBV12-3 or TRBV12-4 combines with J gene TRBJ2-1, with 9 bases matching TRBD1. The CDR3 has 15 residues. The CDR3 DNA sequence: TGTGTCAGCACCCCGGGACAGGGCTCCTACAATGAGCAGTTCTTC. This encodes CVSTPGQGSYNEQFF.

This clonotype was recorded many times. The chain recombines TRBV30 with TRBJ2-3, with 13 bases aligning to TRBD2. This CDR3 is 16 amino acids long. Germline V CDR1 and CDR2: GTSNPN, SVGIG (reference sequence). V was pared by 2 bases and J by 5 bases, with 7 bases of the junction left unmatched. The DNA of the CDR3 is TGTGCCTGGAGTCAGGGACTAGCGGGACCGGGAGATACGCAGTATTTT. This codes for CAWSQGLAGPGDTQYF.